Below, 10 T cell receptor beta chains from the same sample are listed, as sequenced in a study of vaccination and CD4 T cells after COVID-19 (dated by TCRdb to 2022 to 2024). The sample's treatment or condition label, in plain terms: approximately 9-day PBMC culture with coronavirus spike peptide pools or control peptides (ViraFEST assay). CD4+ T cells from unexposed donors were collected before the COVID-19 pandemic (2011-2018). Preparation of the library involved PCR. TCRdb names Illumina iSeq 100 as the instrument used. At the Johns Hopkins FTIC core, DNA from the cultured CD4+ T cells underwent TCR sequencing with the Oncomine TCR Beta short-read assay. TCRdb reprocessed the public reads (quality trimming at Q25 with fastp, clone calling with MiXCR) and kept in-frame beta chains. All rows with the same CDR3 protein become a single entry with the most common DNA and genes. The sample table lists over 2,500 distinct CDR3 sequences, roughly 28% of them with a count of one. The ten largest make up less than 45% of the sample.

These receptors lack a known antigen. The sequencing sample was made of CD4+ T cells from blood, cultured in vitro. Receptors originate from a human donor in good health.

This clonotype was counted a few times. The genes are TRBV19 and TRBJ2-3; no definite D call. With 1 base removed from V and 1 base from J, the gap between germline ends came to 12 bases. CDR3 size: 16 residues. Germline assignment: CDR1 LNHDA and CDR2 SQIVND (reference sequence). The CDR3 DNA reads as TGTGCCAGTAGTATAGGGTTGCAACGGGGCACAGATACGCAGTATTTT. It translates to CASSIGLQRGTDTQYF.

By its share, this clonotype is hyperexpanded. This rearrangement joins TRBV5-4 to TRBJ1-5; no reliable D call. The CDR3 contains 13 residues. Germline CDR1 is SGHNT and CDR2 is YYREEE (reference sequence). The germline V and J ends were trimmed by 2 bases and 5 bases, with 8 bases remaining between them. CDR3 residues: CASSFGLDQPQHF. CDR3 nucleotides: TGTGCCAGCAGCTTTGGGTTGGATCAGCCCCAGCATTTT.

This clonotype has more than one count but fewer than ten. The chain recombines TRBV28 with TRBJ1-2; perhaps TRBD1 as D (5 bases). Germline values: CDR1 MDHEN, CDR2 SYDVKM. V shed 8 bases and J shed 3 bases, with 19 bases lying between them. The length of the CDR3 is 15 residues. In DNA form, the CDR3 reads TGTGCCAGCTTTAGGGAGGACGGCAGGGACTATGGCTACACCTTC. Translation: CASFREDGRDYGYTF.

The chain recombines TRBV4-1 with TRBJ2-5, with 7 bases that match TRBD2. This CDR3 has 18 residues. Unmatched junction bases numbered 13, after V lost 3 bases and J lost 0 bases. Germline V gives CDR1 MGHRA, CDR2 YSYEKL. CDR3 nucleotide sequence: TGCGCCAGCAGCCACCCCTTGGGGAGGGGTGATGACCAAGAGACCCAGTACTTC. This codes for CASSHPLGRGDDQETQYF.

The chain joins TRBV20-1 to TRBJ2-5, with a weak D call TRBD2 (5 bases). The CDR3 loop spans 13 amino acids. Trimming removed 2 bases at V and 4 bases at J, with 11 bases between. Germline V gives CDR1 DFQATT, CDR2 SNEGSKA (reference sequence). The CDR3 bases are TGCAGTGCTAGATTAGGAGCGGTAGAGACCCAGTACTTC. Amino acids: CSARLGAVETQYF.

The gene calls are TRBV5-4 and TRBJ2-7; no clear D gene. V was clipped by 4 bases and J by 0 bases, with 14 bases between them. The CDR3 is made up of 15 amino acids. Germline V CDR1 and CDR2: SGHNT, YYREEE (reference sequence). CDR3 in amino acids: CASSPDKPRSYEQYF. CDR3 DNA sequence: TGTGCCAGCAGCCCCGACAAGCCCCGCTCCTACGAGCAGTACTTC. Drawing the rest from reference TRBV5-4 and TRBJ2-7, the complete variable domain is ETGVTQSPTHLIKTRGQQVTLRCSSQSGHNTVSWYQQALGQGPQFIFQYYREEENGRGNFPPRFSGLQFPNYSSELNVNALELDDSALYLCASSPDKPRSYEQYFGPGTRLTVT.

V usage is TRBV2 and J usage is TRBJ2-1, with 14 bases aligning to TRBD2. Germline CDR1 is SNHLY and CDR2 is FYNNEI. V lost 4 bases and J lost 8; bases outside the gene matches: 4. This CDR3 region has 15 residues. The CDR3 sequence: CASSVGLAGDDEQFF. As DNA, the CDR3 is TGTGCCAGCAGTGTGGGACTAGCGGGAGACGATGAGCAGTTCTTC.

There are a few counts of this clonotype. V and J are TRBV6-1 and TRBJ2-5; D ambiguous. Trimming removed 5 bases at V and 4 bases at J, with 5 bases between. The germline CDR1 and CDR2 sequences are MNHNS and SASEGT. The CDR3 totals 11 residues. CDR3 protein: CASSPLETQYF. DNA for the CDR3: TGTGCCAGCAGTCCGCTAGAGACCCAGTACTTC.

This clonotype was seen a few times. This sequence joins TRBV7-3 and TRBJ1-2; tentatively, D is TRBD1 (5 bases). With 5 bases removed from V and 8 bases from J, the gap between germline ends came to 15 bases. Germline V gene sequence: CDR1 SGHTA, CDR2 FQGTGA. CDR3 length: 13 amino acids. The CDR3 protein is CASSPSRGTGYTF. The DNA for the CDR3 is TGTGCCAGCAGCCCGAGTCGGGGGACCGGCTACACCTTC.

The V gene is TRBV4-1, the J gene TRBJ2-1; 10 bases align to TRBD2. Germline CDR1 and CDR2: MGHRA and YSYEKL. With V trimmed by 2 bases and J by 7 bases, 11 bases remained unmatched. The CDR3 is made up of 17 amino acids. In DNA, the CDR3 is TGCGCCAGCAGCCAACCCTTTAGCGGGGGGCGGTGGAATGAGCAGTTCTTC. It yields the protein CASSQPFSGGRWNEQFF.